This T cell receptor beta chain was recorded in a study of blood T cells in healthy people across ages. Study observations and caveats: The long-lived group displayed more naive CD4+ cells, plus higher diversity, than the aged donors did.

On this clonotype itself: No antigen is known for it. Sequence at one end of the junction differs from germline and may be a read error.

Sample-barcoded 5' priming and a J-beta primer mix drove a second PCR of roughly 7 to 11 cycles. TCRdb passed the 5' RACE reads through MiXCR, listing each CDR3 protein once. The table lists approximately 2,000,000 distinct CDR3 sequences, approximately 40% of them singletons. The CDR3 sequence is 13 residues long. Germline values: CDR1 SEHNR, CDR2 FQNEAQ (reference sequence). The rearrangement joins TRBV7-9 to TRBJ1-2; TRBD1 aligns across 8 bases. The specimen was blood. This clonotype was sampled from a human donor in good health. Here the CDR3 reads CASSSTGAYRYTF. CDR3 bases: TGTGCCAGCAGTTCGACAGGGGCCTATCGCTACACCTTC.